This T cell receptor (beta chain) was identified during a study of T cell repertoires in cytomegalovirus infection. Study summary: Matching HLA type, along with CMV infection, was indicated by public TCR beta signatures. Findings and caveats of the study: CMV-specific TCR beta clonotypes restricted by HLA-C dominated the ex vivo response.

Turning to this clonotype: Its specificity is not known. As the CDR3 is not closed by the conserved phenylalanine or tryptophan, this likely results from a read error. No DNA is shown, since the ends of the CDR3 on it are uncertain; the CDR3 is the one TCRdb lists.

The CDR3 length is 12 residues, termini included. The germline V gene encodes CDR1 SGHDN and CDR2 FVKESK. TCRdb used MiXCR to reprocess the reads, holding one entry per CDR3 protein. The table includes about 260,000 distinct CDR3 sequences, roughly an eighth detected once. Sequencing input: PBMCs. V gene TRBV14 combines with J gene TRBJ1-2; the table gives TRBD1 as D, unverified against the DNA. The sequence derives from a human donor in good health (CMV status not recorded). Some clones in this sample may be carry-over from other donors' samples. CDR3 protein: CAREQPCRDPVS.